This T cell receptor (beta chain) was identified in a study of T cell changes during pregnancy in multiple sclerosis. The CDR3 length is 11 residues. Trimming removed 5 bases from V and 10 bases from J; junction bases left unmatched: 1. CDR1 LGHNA and CDR2 YNFKEQ come from the germline V gene. Sequenced by immunoSEQ multiplex PCR; TCRdb stores in-frame clones only, minus some. The data hold tens of thousands of clones, with roughly 92% observed a single time. The source material was peripheral blood, sampled before pregnancy. The V call is TRBV4-2, the J call TRBJ2-1; the match to TRBD1 covers 8 bases. The origin of this receptor is a female donor with multiple sclerosis, enrolled in a pregnancy study. The CDR3 nucleotides read TGTGCCAGCAGCAACAGGGGGGAGCAGTTCTTC. This encodes CASSNRGEQFF.